These 32 T cell receptor beta chains share one sample of origin, sequenced in a study of cytomegalovirus exposure and HLA in healthy donors (TCRdb year 2017). Receptors were amplified or captured by the immunoSEQ multiplex PCR assay. TCRdb stores this immuneACCESS table with in-frame sequences only. Part of the clones is absent; in the studies checked, under half of the shortfall reflects unresolved V genes, and no reason is known for the rest. The sample contains 50,000 or so clones, over 90% of them found a single time. Together, the top ten hold under 2.5% of the sample. The sample consisted of PBMCs. These receptors were obtained from a man aged 18 to 30 in good health and CMV-seronegative.

This chain connects TRBV7-9 to TRBJ1-2; 9 bases match TRBD1. The germline V gene has CDR1 SEHNR and CDR2 FQNEAQ (reference sequence). The CDR3 runs to 15 residues. The trim removed 5 bases at V and 2 bases at J, leaving 6 bases unmatched. CDR3 coding DNA: TGTGCCAGCAGCCGGACAGGGGTAATAAACTATGGCTACACCTTC. Translated: CASSRTGVINYGYTF.

The rearrangement joins TRBV25-1 to TRBJ2-7; TRBD1 aligns across 9 bases. Germline V CDR1 and CDR2: MGHDK, SYGVNS. Trimming took 3 bases from V and 3 from J; bases not matched to a gene: 6. This CDR3 has 15 amino acids. This CDR3 reads CASSDLTGGFYEQYF. In DNA form, the CDR3 reads TGTGCCAGCAGTGACTTGACAGGGGGTTTCTACGAGCAGTACTTC.

V is TRBV7-9 and J is TRBJ2-7; 8 nucleotides align to TRBD2. In germline, CDR1 is SEHNR, CDR2 FQNEAQ (reference sequence). This CDR3 contains 15 residues. J lost 2 bases, V lost 5 bases, and 8 bases had no gene match. The CDR3 DNA follows: TGTGCCAGCAGCCCGGGAGGGGGAGGGCCCTACGAGCAGTACTTC. It yields the protein CASSPGGGGPYEQYF.

The CDR3 reads CASSQTTGGLGEAFF. As DNA, the CDR3 is TGTGCCAGCTCCCAGACGACAGGGGGGTTAGGTGAAGCTTTCTTT. This sequence joins TRBV18 and TRBJ1-1, with 9 bases matching TRBD1. With V trimmed by 6 bases and J by 7 bases, 12 bases remained unmatched. Germline V CDR1 and CDR2: KGHSH, LQKENI. CDR3 size: 15 residues. Supplemented by reference TRBV18 and TRBJ1-1, the full variable domain reads NAGVMQNPRHLVRRRGQEARLRCSPMKGHSHVYWYRQLPEEGLKFMVYLQKENIIDESGMPKERFSAEFPKEGPSILRIQQVVRGDSAAYFCASSQTTGGLGEAFFGQGTRLTVV.

This rearrangement joins TRBV28 to TRBJ2-3; TRBD2 matches 9 bases. V lost 6 bases and J lost 6; bases outside the gene matches: 10. The CDR3 is made up of 15 amino acids. Germline V gene data show CDR1 as MDHEN and CDR2 as SYDVKM. CDR3 in amino acids: CASSSYSGRGDTQYF. Here the CDR3 DNA reads TGTGCCAGCAGCTCCTATAGCGGGAGAGGGGATACGCAGTATTTT.

This clone occurred a few times. The rearrangement uses TRBV27 and TRBJ1-1, with D maybe TRBD1 (5 bases). The germline gives CDR1 MNHEY, CDR2 SMNVEV (reference sequence). V lost 6 bases and J 7 bases, leaving 12 bases between the germline ends. CDR3 length: 12 residues. In DNA, the CDR3 is TGTGCCAGCAGCCGGTGGGGGGTTGAAGCTTTCTTT. Protein product: CASSRWGVEAFF.

The rearrangement uses TRBV6-5 and TRBJ2-7; D is possibly TRBD2 (6 bases). The CDR3 is made up of 13 amino acids. Germline V gene sequence: CDR1 MNHEY, CDR2 SVGAGI. Trimming cost V 4 bases and J 3 bases, with 10 bases left between them. The CDR3 bases are TGTGCCAGCAGTTTCTCCGGGAGCTACGAGCAGTACTTC. Translated, it gives CASSFSGSYEQYF.

The sample holds one count of this clone. The V gene is TRBV7-2, the J gene TRBJ2-7; 9 bases are shared with TRBD2. V shed 7 bases, J shed 2 bases, and the junction held 6 bases outside the gene matches. The length of the CDR3 is 14 residues. Germline CDR1 SGHTA, CDR2 FQGNSA. CDR3 DNA: TGTGCCAGCAAATTGGCGGGAGGGACCTACGAGCAGTACTTC. It translates to CASKLAGGTYEQYF.

J is TRBJ2-1 and V is TRBV7-9; 8 nucleotides agree with TRBD2. The CDR3 loop spans 14 amino acids. Trimming at V came to 5 bases and at J to 1 base, leaving 1 base not matched to a gene. Germline assignment: CDR1 SEHNR and CDR2 FQNEAQ (reference sequence). The CDR3 DNA reads as TGTGCCAGCAGCCCTAGCGGGTCCTACAATGAGCAGTTCTTC. Its protein is CASSPSGSYNEQFF.

The J gene is TRBJ2-1, the V gene TRBV7-2; 15 bases line up with TRBD2. Germline V gene sequence: CDR1 SGHTA, CDR2 FQGNSA. The length of the CDR3 is 18 residues. The V and J ends lost 1 base and 1 base, in that order; junction bases with no gene match: 2. Here the CDR3 DNA reads TGTGCCAGCAGCTTAGTTGGACTAGCGGGAGGGTCCTACAATGAGCAGTTCTTC. Its translation is CASSLVGLAGGSYNEQFF.

The chain recombines TRBV21-1 with TRBJ2-7; the table's D call TRBD1 went unverified against the DNA. TRBV21-1 is tagged as a pseudogene. This CDR3 comprises 14 residues. In nucleotides, the CDR3 is TGTGCCAGCAGCTGGGGACAGGAGCCATCAAAGCAGTACTTC. Translated, it gives CASSWGQEPSKQYF.

This chain connects TRBV4-2 to TRBJ2-3; D call uncertain. Trimming left V 4 bases short and J 0 bases short, with 11 bases between. CDR3 length: 15 amino acids. Per germline, CDR1 LGHNA and CDR2 YNFKEQ. Written as DNA, the CDR3 is TGTGCCAGCAGCCGCGTAGACACGAGCACAGATACGCAGTATTTT. Residues: CASSRVDTSTDTQYF.

V is TRBV4-1 and J is TRBJ2-1, with TRBD1 matching 7 bases. V lost 4 bases to trimming and J lost 6 bases; unmatched junction nucleotides: 12. Germline CDR1 MGHRA, CDR2 YSYEKL. The CDR3 runs 16 residues. As DNA, the CDR3 is TGCGCCAGCAGCCCGCTGTGGACAGGAGGAGGCAATGAGCAGTTCTTC. This encodes CASSPLWTGGGNEQFF.

This clone appeared a few times. The chain uses TRBV19 and TRBJ2-5, with 15 bases matching TRBD2. There are 16 residues in the CDR3. J gave up 5 bases and V 5 bases, and 6 bases lay outside the gene matches. Germline CDR1 and CDR2: LNHDA and SQIVND (reference sequence). CDR3 loop: CASSPGLAGGYETQYF. Here the CDR3 DNA reads TGTGCCAGTAGTCCCGGACTAGCGGGAGGGTATGAGACCCAGTACTTC.

This clone was recorded once. V and J are TRBV11-3 and TRBJ2-7; 11 nucleotides match TRBD1. Germline V gene data show CDR1 as SGHNT and CDR2 as YENEEA. Unmatched junction bases numbered 4, after V lost 5 bases and J lost 4 bases. The CDR3 spans 14 residues. For the CDR3, the DNA is TGTGCCAGCAGCCCCGGACAGGGGGCTTACGAGCAGTACTTC. Residues: CASSPGQGAYEQYF.

The rearrangement links TRBV10-3 to TRBJ2-7; TRBD2 matches at 9 bases. The CDR3 totals 18 residues. The germline V gene has CDR1 ENHRY and CDR2 SYGVKD. J lost 2 bases, V lost 4 bases, and 15 bases had no gene match. The CDR3 DNA reads TGTGCCATCAGTGGCAGGAAGGTAGCGGGGGTCCTTACCTACGAGCAGTACTTC. It encodes CAISGRKVAGVLTYEQYF.

J is TRBJ2-6 and V is TRBV25-1, with 9 bases aligning to TRBD1. Germline CDR1 MGHDK, CDR2 SYGVNS. V dropped 1 base and J dropped 1; count of bases not matched to a gene: 5. This CDR3 is built from 18 residues. The CDR3 reads CASSEFTGGFSGANVLTF. CDR3 nucleotides: TGTGCCAGCAGTGAATTCACAGGGGGCTTTTCTGGGGCCAACGTCCTGACTTTC.

For this clone: The sample contains more than one DNA sequence encoding this CDR3. The DNA of the CDR3 is TGTGCCAGCAGTGAAGGAGTCACCGGGGAGCTGTTTTTT. Translation gives CASSEGVTGELFF. This chain joins TRBV6-1 and TRBJ2-2; D is undetermined. The CDR3 covers 13 residues. Germline CDR1 MNHNS, CDR2 SASEGT. V lost 1 base to trimming and J lost 4 bases, with 4 bases between them.

The chain couples TRBV5-1 to TRBJ2-1; 8 bases are a match to TRBD2. The CDR3 loop spans 14 amino acids. Germline V gene sequence: CDR1 SGHRS, CDR2 YFSETQ. The V segment lost 4 bases and the J segment 4 bases; nucleotides outside the gene matches: 4. The CDR3 sequence is CASSNGTSYNEQFF. Written as DNA, the CDR3 is TGCGCCAGCAGCAACGGGACTAGTTACAATGAGCAGTTCTTC.

The chain has TRBV7-2 and TRBJ1-1, with 7 bases that match TRBD1. The CDR3 is made up of 16 amino acids. Germline CDR1 and CDR2: SGHTA and FQGNSA. Trimming cost V 3 bases and J 0 bases; bases outside gene matches: 7. CDR3 sequence: CASSFPRQGVNTEAFF. The CDR3 DNA is TGTGCCAGCAGCTTTCCCAGACAGGGAGTGAACACTGAAGCTTTCTTT.

CDR3 protein: CASSGRGEHGYTF. The CDR3 DNA reads TGTGCCAGCAGTGGCAGGGGGGAGCATGGCTACACCTTC. The J gene is TRBJ1-2, the V gene TRBV25-1, with TRBD1 matching over 7 bases. Germline lookup yields CDR1 MGHDK and CDR2 SYGVNS. Trimming removed 4 bases from V and 6 bases from J; junction bases left unmatched: 5. This CDR3 comprises 13 residues.

The rearrangement links TRBV6-1 to TRBJ1-1, with D hard to call. This CDR3 spans 14 amino acids. The V gene's germline CDR1 is MNHNS and CDR2 SASEGT. V lost 7 bases and J lost 0, with 12 bases in between. The CDR3 DNA follows: TGTGCCAGCATTCCAGGCCATTTGAACACTGAAGCTTTCTTT. It translates to CASIPGHLNTEAFF.

This chain uses TRBV28 with TRBJ2-6; 9 bases fit TRBD1. This CDR3 comprises 18 residues. The V and J ends lost 2 bases and 3 bases, in that order; junction bases with no gene match: 8. The germline V gene has CDR1 MDHEN and CDR2 SYDVKM. DNA of the CDR3: TGTGCCAGCAGTTTAACGGGACAGGGAAGTCTTGGGGCCAACGTCCTGACTTTC. It codes for CASSLTGQGSLGANVLTF.

The chain recombines TRBV6-1 with TRBJ1-3; TRBD1 matches at 12 bases. Germline assignment: CDR1 MNHNS and CDR2 SASEGT. The V gene end was trimmed by 4 bases and the J gene end by 2 bases; junction bases not matched to a gene: 3. The CDR3 has 16 amino acids. The CDR3 here is CASSGDRGLTGNTIYF. The CDR3 region has the DNA TGTGCCAGCAGTGGGGACAGGGGGCTGACTGGAAACACCATATATTTT.

In this sample, this clone turned up once. The genes are TRBV27 and TRBJ1-1; perhaps TRBD1 as D (5 bases). Germline V CDR1 and CDR2: MNHEY, SMNVEV (reference sequence). The CDR3 is 14 residues long. V lost 2 bases to trimming and J lost 1 base, with 8 bases between them. CDR3 coding DNA: TGTGCCAGCAGTTTACTAGGGGAGAACACTGAAGCTTTCTTT. Encoded protein: CASSLLGENTEAFF.

This clone came up once. V usage is TRBV6-1 and J usage is TRBJ1-5, with 8 bases identical to TRBD1. This CDR3 has 19 amino acids. Trimming removed 3 bases from V and 0 bases from J; junction bases left unmatched: 13. From germline, CDR1 is MNHNS and CDR2 SASEGT. CDR3 nucleotide sequence: TGTGCCAGCAGTGATTCCGGACAGGGCCTTGGGTATAGCAATCAGCCCCAGCATTTT. Residues: CASSDSGQGLGYSNQPQHF.

The chain carries TRBV19 and TRBJ1-5, with D possibly being TRBD1 (5 bases). V lost 4 bases and J lost 3, with 13 bases in between. The CDR3 runs 15 residues. Germline CDR1 reads LNHDA; CDR2 reads SQIVND (reference sequence). DNA of the CDR3: TGTGCCAGTAGTAAAGGAGGGGCGGTCAATCAGCCCCAGCATTTT. Translating gives CASSKGGAVNQPQHF. The variable domain in full, completed from reference TRBV19 and TRBJ1-5, reads DGGITQSPKYLFRKEGQNVTLSCEQNLNHDAMYWYRQDPGQGLRLIYYSQIVNDFQKGDIAEGYSVSREKKESFPLTVTSAQKNPTAFYLCASSKGGAVNQPQHFGDGTRLSIL.

The chain employs TRBV10-3 and TRBJ2-3; 8 nucleotides align to TRBD1. The CDR3 extends over 14 amino acids. Germline V lookup: CDR1 ENHRY, CDR2 SYGVKD. J lost 4 bases, V lost 6 bases, and 6 bases had no gene match. CDR3 DNA sequence: TGTGCCATCAGCCAAGGACAGGGAGCAGATACGCAGTATTTT. This encodes CAISQGQGADTQYF.

The chain has TRBV9 and TRBJ2-3; the D gene is possibly TRBD1 (6 bases). The germline V and J ends were trimmed by 0 bases and 1 base, with 21 bases remaining between them. Germline V gene sequence: CDR1 SGDLS, CDR2 YYNGEE. The CDR3 extends over 19 amino acids. As DNA, the CDR3 is TGTGCCAGCAGCGTAGGGTGGGGAGTGGGGTCAGGGGGCACAGATACGCAGTATTTT. It translates to CASSVGWGVGSGGTDTQYF.

The chain carries TRBV11-3 and TRBJ2-1; TRBD2 is a possible D gene (5 bases). Looked up from germline, CDR1 is SGHNT and CDR2 is YENEEA. The CDR3 extends over 15 amino acids. The V end was cut by 5 bases, the J end by 6 bases, with 17 bases between. The CDR3 sequence: CASSTPSEVGNEQFF. The CDR3 nucleotides read TGTGCCAGCAGCACCCCCTCGGAGGTGGGCAATGAGCAGTTCTTC.

The chain carries TRBV7-6 and TRBJ2-7; D uncertain. Trimming removed 1 base at V and 6 bases at J, with 13 bases between. The CDR3 runs to 14 residues. Per germline, CDR1 SGHVS and CDR2 FNYEAQ. DNA of the CDR3: TGTGCCAGCAGCTTAGGCTCAACAATTGGCGAGCAGTACTTC. It translates to CASSLGSTIGEQYF.

The gene calls are TRBV5-6 and TRBJ1-2, with TRBD1 matching over 9 bases. The V and J ends lost 4 bases and 4 bases, in that order; junction bases with no gene match: 5. CDR3 length: 14 amino acids. Germline CDR1 reads SGHDT; CDR2 reads YYEEEE. The CDR3 spells CASSAQGAGYGYTF. In DNA form, the CDR3 reads TGTGCCAGCAGCGCACAGGGGGCGGGCTATGGCTACACCTTC.